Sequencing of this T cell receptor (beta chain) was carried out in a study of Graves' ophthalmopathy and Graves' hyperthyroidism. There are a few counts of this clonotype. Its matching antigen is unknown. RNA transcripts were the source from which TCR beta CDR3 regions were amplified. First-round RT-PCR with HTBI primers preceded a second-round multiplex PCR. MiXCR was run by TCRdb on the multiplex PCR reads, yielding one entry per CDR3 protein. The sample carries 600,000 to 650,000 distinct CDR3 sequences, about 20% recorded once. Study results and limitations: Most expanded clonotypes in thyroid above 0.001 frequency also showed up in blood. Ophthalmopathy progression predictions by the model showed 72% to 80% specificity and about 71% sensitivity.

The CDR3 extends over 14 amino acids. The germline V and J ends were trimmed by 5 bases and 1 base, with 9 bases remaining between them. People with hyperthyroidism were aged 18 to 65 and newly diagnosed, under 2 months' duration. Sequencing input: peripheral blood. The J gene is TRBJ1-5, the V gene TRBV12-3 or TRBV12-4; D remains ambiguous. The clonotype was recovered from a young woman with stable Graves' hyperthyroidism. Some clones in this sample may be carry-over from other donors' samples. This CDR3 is CASSDARSNQPQHF. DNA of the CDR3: TGTGCCAGCAGTGATGCCCGGAGCAATCAGCCCCAGCATTTT.